The T cell receptor beta chain described here comes from a study of control samples from healthy donors and cancer patients. Method: immunoSEQ multiplex PCR; TCRdb's copy keeps in-frame clones and lacks some. The top ten clones hold roughly 8.8% of a sample with fewer than 150,000 clones, more than 85% of them seen once. The CDR3 consists of 14 residues. The J segment lost 8 bases and the V segment lost 5 bases, leaving 10 bases of the junction unmatched. Germline V lookup: CDR1 SQVTM, CDR2 ANQGSEA. The chain joins TRBV29-1 to TRBJ2-4; 9 bases agree with TRBD1. The clonotype was recovered from a man aged 18 to 29 in good health. Sequenced input: blood. This CDR3 reads CSVYTGGSGDIQYF. The CDR3, as DNA: TGCAGCGTTTATACAGGGGGCTCAGGAGACATTCAGTACTTC.